Below, 28 T cell receptor beta chains from the same sample are listed, as sequenced in a study of shared clonotypes between healthy human individuals. Clones were read by immunoSEQ multiplex PCR, and TCRdb kept only the in-frame ones, dropping some. The sample yields some 500,000 clones, less than 80% seen once. Sequenced: PBMCs. These receptor sequences come from a woman between 35 and 50 years old in good health. Some clones in this sample may be carry-over from other donors' samples.

The table lists this clone with a few counts. The J gene is TRBJ2-7, the V gene TRBV7-8, with a tentative D call TRBD2 (5 bases). The V gene lost 6 bases and the J gene lost 3 bases, with 15 bases spanning the gap. CDR1 is SGHVS and CDR2 is FQNEAQ in the germline V gene. The CDR3 runs to 14 residues. DNA of the CDR3: TGTGCCAGCAGGCCTGCGAGCGGCTACTACGAGCAGTACTTC. It specifies CASRPASGYYEQYF.

A word on this clone: A read error is the likely source, as a far larger clone sits one nucleotide away. This chain joins TRBV11-2 and TRBJ1-5; D is possibly TRBD1 (6 bases). The germline CDR1 and CDR2 sequences are SGHAT and FQNNGV. CDR3 length equals 15 residues. CDR3 region: CVSSPIGGRNQPQHF. The CDR3 bases are TGTGTCAGCAGCCCCATAGGGGGACGCAATCAGCCCCAGCATTTT.

This chain connects TRBV5-5 to TRBJ2-2; 7 bases are shared with TRBD2. Trimming cost V 1 base and J 0 bases; bases outside gene matches: 3. CDR1 and CDR2 (germline): SGHKS, YYEKEE (reference sequence). The CDR3 loop spans 16 amino acids. The CDR3 reads CASSLWLAANTGELFF. CDR3 sequence (DNA): TGTGCCAGCAGCTTGTGGCTAGCGGCGAACACCGGGGAGCTGTTTTTT.

This clone has a count of ten or more. One junction end disagrees with the germline gene, perhaps due to a read error. The chain joins TRBV6-6 to TRBJ1-1; D unresolved. The CDR3 spans 12 residues. In germline, CDR1 is MNHNY, CDR2 SVGAGI (reference sequence). CDR3 residues: CASSYSELLHLF. The CDR3 DNA reads as TGTGCCAGCAGTTACTCAGAACTGCTCCACCTCTTT.

This clone was observed a handful of times. This chain joins TRBV6-6 and TRBJ2-6, with D unclear. Trimming removed 4 bases from V and 0 bases from J, with 7 bases in between. Germline loops: CDR1 MNHNY, CDR2 SVGAGI (reference sequence). The CDR3 contains 15 residues. The CDR3 DNA follows: TGTGCCAGCAGTTCACCTTTCTCTGGGGCCAACGTCCTGACTTTC. This codes for CASSSPFSGANVLTF.

This clone has just one count. CDR3 residues: CATSRAQGTYEQYF. DNA for the CDR3: TGTGCCACCAGCAGAGCGCAGGGGACCTACGAGCAGTACTTC. The chain carries TRBV15 and TRBJ2-7, with D possibly TRBD1 on 6 matching bases. V lost 1 base and J 2 bases, leaving 9 bases between the germline ends. Germline V lookup: CDR1 LNHNV, CDR2 YYDKDF (reference sequence). CDR3 length: 14 amino acids.

The rearrangement joins TRBV7-2 to TRBJ2-7; 8 bases fit TRBD1. The CDR3 spans 15 residues. The V and J ends lost 5 bases and 2 bases, in that order; junction bases with no gene match: 8. Germline values: CDR1 SGHTA, CDR2 FQGNSA. The CDR3 bases are TGTGCCAGCAGCCGTGGGACAGGTACAACCTACGAGCAGTACTTC. Translating gives CASSRGTGTTYEQYF.

Of note for this clone: Only one base separates this from a far larger clonotype, so it likely reflects a read error. The chain recombines TRBV18 with TRBJ1-2; D unclear. This CDR3 has 12 residues. From germline, CDR1 is KGHSH and CDR2 LQKENI. V lost 4 bases and J lost 3, with 6 bases in between. CDR3 residues: CASSQPDYGYTF. As DNA, the CDR3 is TGTGCCAGCTCACAACCAGACTATGGCTACACCTTC.

The chain combines TRBV7-9 with TRBJ1-4, with 8 bases aligning to TRBD1. The CDR3 extends over 14 amino acids. Germline trimming cut 3 bases from V and 8 bases from J; bases unmatched to any gene: 5. CDR1 and CDR2 (germline): SEHNR, FQNEAQ (reference sequence). In DNA, the CDR3 is TGTGCCAGCAGCTTCGGACAGGGCGAGGAAAAACTGTTTTTT. Translation gives CASSFGQGEEKLFF.

This clone occurred a few times. The chain recombines TRBV18 with TRBJ1-1, with a tentative D call TRBD1 (5 bases). Germline CDR1 is KGHSH and CDR2 is LQKENI. The V and J ends lost 3 bases and 11 bases respectively, with 25 bases between them. The CDR3 has 16 amino acids. CDR3 DNA sequence: TGTGCCAGCTCACCGACCAGCCGGGACTTTATATACGGGGCTTTCTTT. It codes for CASSPTSRDFIYGAFF.

This clone has ten or more counts. This chain connects TRBV14 to TRBJ2-1; D might be TRBD1 or TRBD2, each matching 5 bases. CDR3 length: 12 residues. With 1 base removed from V and 9 bases from J, the gap between germline ends came to 7 bases. CDR1 is SGHDN, CDR2 FVKESK, per germline. The CDR3 sequence: CASSQVGVEQFF. The CDR3 nucleotides are TGTGCCAGCAGCCAAGTGGGGGTTGAGCAGTTCTTC.

Points on this clone: This likely came from a read error, as a far larger clone is one base away. This chain joins TRBV29-1 and TRBJ1-5; possibly TRBD1 for D (6 bases). V was pared by 6 bases and J by 1 base, with 16 bases between. From germline, CDR1 is SQVTM and CDR2 ANQGSEA. CDR3 length: 15 amino acids. CDR3 sequence reads: CSVATGRGSNQPQHF. As DNA, the CDR3 is TGCAGCGTCGCGACAGGTAGAGGGAGCAATCAGCCCCAGCATTTT. Drawing the rest from reference TRBV29-1 and TRBJ1-5, the complete variable domain is SAVISQKPSRDICQRGTSLTIQCQVDSQVTMMFWYRQQPGQSLTLIATANQGSEATYESGFVIDKFPISRPNLTFSTLTVSNMSPEDSSIYLCSVATGRGSNQPQHFGDGTRLSIL.

At least ten counts were recorded for this clone. This rearrangement joins TRBV6-1 to TRBJ1-4; tentatively, D is TRBD1 (6 bases). V dropped 0 bases and J dropped 8 bases, with 10 bases sitting between them. The CDR3 covers 14 residues. CDR1 is MNHNS and CDR2 is SASEGT in the germline V gene. This CDR3 reads CASSEADSVEKLFF. CDR3 sequence (DNA): TGTGCCAGCAGTGAAGCGGACAGTGTAGAAAAACTGTTTTTT.

The gene calls are TRBV7-2 and TRBJ2-1; D is ambiguous. Germline CDR1 reads SGHTA; CDR2 reads FQGNSA. The V end lost 10 bases, the J end lost 6 bases, and 10 bases lay between the germline ends. The CDR3 is 11 residues long. CDR3 DNA: TGTGCCACCACGCAGGCCAATGAGCAGTTCTTC. Residues: CATTQANEQFF.

The J gene is TRBJ1-4, the V gene TRBV4-3; perhaps TRBD1 as D (6 bases). Germline lookup yields CDR1 LGHNA and CDR2 YSLEER. The CDR3 is 15 residues long. Trimming shortened V by 1 base and J by 4 bases, and 10 bases separated the two germline ends. CDR3 sequence: CASSQGGLINEKLFF. CDR3 in DNA: TGCGCCAGCAGCCAAGGGGGGCTCATTAATGAAAAACTGTTTTTT.

The J gene is TRBJ2-7, the V gene TRBV9; 10 bases line up with TRBD2. This CDR3 is built from 15 residues. V lost 0 bases to trimming and J lost 2 bases; unmatched junction nucleotides: 2. The germline gives CDR1 SGDLS, CDR2 YYNGEE. CDR3 region: CASSVGTSGPYEQYF. The CDR3 bases are TGTGCCAGCAGCGTAGGGACTAGCGGTCCCTACGAGCAGTACTTC.

The V call is TRBV5-8, the J call TRBJ2-3; D not certain. This CDR3 comprises 16 residues. Deletions cut 1 base from V and 0 bases from J, with 12 bases between. Germline V lookup: CDR1 SGHTS, CDR2 YDEGEE. In DNA, the CDR3 is TGTGCCAGCAGCTTGAGTGTGCTGCCTAGCACAGATACGCAGTATTTT. The encoded protein is CASSLSVLPSTDTQYF.

The rearrangement links TRBV2 to TRBJ1-1; D might be TRBD1 (5 bases). CDR3 length equals 13 residues. Deletions cut 8 bases from V and 1 base from J, with 11 bases between. Germline V gives CDR1 SNHLY, CDR2 FYNNEI. CDR3 nucleotide sequence: TGTGCCAGCGGGGGGGACTGGAACACTGAAGCTTTCTTT. Protein: CASGGDWNTEAFF.

The rearrangement joins TRBV5-1 to TRBJ2-7, with TRBD2 matching 11 bases. In germline, CDR1 is SGHRS, CDR2 YFSETQ. V gave up 3 bases and J gave up 4 bases; unmatched junction bases: 6. There are 15 residues in the CDR3. The CDR3 sequence is CASSSTSGSLYEQYF. The CDR3, as DNA: TGCGCCAGCAGCTCTACTAGCGGGAGCTTATACGAGCAGTACTTC.

The chain combines TRBV5-6 with TRBJ2-7, with 7 bases aligning to TRBD2. The V gene's germline CDR1 is SGHDT and CDR2 YYEEEE. Trimming took 0 bases from V and 2 from J; bases not matched to a gene: 8. CDR3 length: 16 residues. The CDR3 coding sequence is TGTGCCAGCAGCTTGGCCAGGCCTAGCGGAACCTACGAGCAGTACTTC. Translating it yields CASSLARPSGTYEQYF. Drawing the rest from reference TRBV5-6 and TRBJ2-7, the complete variable domain is DAGVTQSPTHLIKTRGQQVTLRCSPKSGHDTVSWYQQALGQGPQFIFQYYEEEERQRGNFPDRFSGHQFPNYSSELNVNALLLGDSALYLCASSLARPSGTYEQYFGPGTRLTVT.

This clone is a singleton in its sample. V usage is TRBV5-6 and J usage is TRBJ1-6; no firm D call. V lost 2 bases, J lost 7 bases, and 16 bases lay in between. The germline V gene encodes CDR1 SGHDT and CDR2 YYEEEE. This CDR3 is built from 16 residues. The CDR3 DNA follows: TGTGCCAGCAGCTTTGGTGAGAGTCGGATGAATTCACCCCTCCACTTT. Its translation is CASSFGESRMNSPLHF.

V and J are TRBV27 and TRBJ2-7; TRBD2 might be the D (6 bases). Germline V gene data show CDR1 as MNHEY and CDR2 as SMNVEV (reference sequence). The ends were cut back, 6 bases at V and 1 base at J, with 16 bases in the middle. The CDR3 has 15 amino acids. The CDR3 is CASRGGVLPSYEQYF. The CDR3 DNA reads as TGTGCCAGCAGAGGCGGGGTCCTTCCGTCCTACGAGCAGTACTTC.

This chain connects TRBV28 to TRBJ1-3; D is possibly TRBD1 (6 bases). CDR1 MDHEN and CDR2 SYDVKM come from the germline V gene. There are 15 residues in the CDR3. Trimming took off 6 bases at V and 2 bases at J, with 14 bases between the two ends. The CDR3 coding sequence is TGTGCCAGCAGCAACCAGGGGTTCACTGGAAACACCATATATTTT. This codes for CASSNQGFTGNTIYF.

In DNA form, the CDR3 reads TGTGCCAGCAGCTTATGGGCTAGCGGCTCCTACGAGCAGTACTTC. Its translation: CASSLWASGSYEQYF. The chain recombines TRBV11-2 with TRBJ2-7; 7 bases agree with TRBD2. V lost 2 bases and J lost 0; bases outside the gene matches: 4. The length of the CDR3 is 15 residues. In germline, CDR1 is SGHAT, CDR2 FQNNGV.

The V call is TRBV5-4, the J call TRBJ2-5; 8 bases fit TRBD2. Near its end, the DNA agrees better with TRBJ2-7, so the J call may be wrong. The CDR3 consists of 15 residues. In germline, CDR1 is SGHNT, CDR2 YYREEE (reference sequence). CDR3 region: CASSLSSGISYEQYF. In DNA form, the CDR3 reads TGTGCCAGCAGCTTGAGTAGCGGGATTTCCTACGAGCAGTACTTC.

The chain combines TRBV6-1 with TRBJ1-5; TRBD1 agrees at 7 bases. The CDR3 runs to 15 residues. Germline values: CDR1 MNHNS, CDR2 SASEGT. Germline trimming cut 6 bases from V and 3 bases from J; bases unmatched to any gene: 8. For the CDR3, the DNA is TGTGCCAGCAGGACCCCAGGGGGAGACAATCAGCCCCAGCATTTT. This gives the protein CASRTPGGDNQPQHF.

The chain employs TRBV18 and TRBJ2-5; D unresolved. This CDR3 is built from 15 residues. Looked up from germline, CDR1 is KGHSH and CDR2 is LQKENI. Trimming left V 0 bases short and J 1 base short, with 9 bases between. The CDR3 loop is CASSPPSVSQETQYF. DNA for the CDR3: TGTGCCAGCTCACCACCGTCCGTATCCCAAGAGACCCAGTACTTC.

CDR3 sequence (DNA): TGTGCCAGCAGCTTGACGGGACTGTCCTACGAGCAGTACTTC. This gives the protein CASSLTGLSYEQYF. The chain links TRBV7-2 to TRBJ2-7; D is possibly TRBD2 (6 bases). The CDR3 contains 14 residues. Trimming took 3 bases from V and 1 from J, leaving 10 bases between them. Germline V lookup: CDR1 SGHTA, CDR2 FQGNSA.